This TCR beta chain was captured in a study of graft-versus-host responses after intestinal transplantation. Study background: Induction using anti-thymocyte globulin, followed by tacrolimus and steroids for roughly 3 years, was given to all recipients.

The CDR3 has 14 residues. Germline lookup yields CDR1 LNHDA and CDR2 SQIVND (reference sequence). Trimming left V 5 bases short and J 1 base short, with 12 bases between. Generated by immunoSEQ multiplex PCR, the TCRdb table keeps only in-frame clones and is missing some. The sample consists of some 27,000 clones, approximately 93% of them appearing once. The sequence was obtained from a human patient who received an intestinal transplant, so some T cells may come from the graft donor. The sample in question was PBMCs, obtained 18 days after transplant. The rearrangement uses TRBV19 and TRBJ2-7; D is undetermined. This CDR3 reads CASSPKYQSYEQYF. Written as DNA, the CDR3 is TGTGCCAGTAGTCCCAAATACCAATCCTACGAGCAGTACTTC.